This note documents a single TCR beta chain sequence. Its specificity is unknown. These data come from a study of shared clonotypes between healthy human individuals. The wider study: Three CD4 naive, three CD4 memory, two CD8 naive and one CD8 memory plate were used per donor.

CD8 cells regarded as naive lacked CD45RO, were positively chosen for CCR7, and omitted terminally differentiated effector memory CD45RA+ cells. Each subset's genomic DNA was split evenly across several immunoSEQ plates. Produced via immunoSEQ multiplex PCR; TCRdb's table is partial and in-frame only. The data hold around 2,000,000 clones, with more than 85% observed a single time. Study outcomes and limitations: Shared clonotypes across all four donors exceeded non-shared ones in generation probability. The represented genetic and exposure-history diversity was limited by the small number of donors.

V dropped 5 bases and J dropped 2; count of bases not matched to a gene: 16. This CDR3 is 18 amino acids long. CDR1 is SGHTA and CDR2 is FQGTGA in the germline V gene. This chain joins TRBV7-3 and TRBJ2-7; 9 bases line up with TRBD2. The clonotype was recovered from a man between 18 and 29 years old in good health. Some clones in this sample may be carry-over from other donors' samples. Source material: naive CD8+ T cells from PBMCs. CDR3 loop: CASSPVYLLAGRAYEQYF. CDR3 DNA: TGTGCCAGCAGCCCAGTATATTTGCTAGCGGGAAGGGCCTACGAGCAGTACTTC.